Listed below are T cell receptor beta chains from one sample, sequenced in a study of cytomegalovirus exposure and HLA in healthy donors. The repertoire was sequenced with immunoSEQ multiplex PCR; TCRdb's copy has only in-frame clones and lacks some. Here the sample spans approximately 90,000 clones, around three quarters being singletons. Sample: PBMCs. The receptor source for this set is a man aged 35 to 55 in good health and CMV-seronegative. Each CDR3 is given with its conserved first and last residue. Fields, in order: clone size, V gene, J gene, D gene, CDR3 DNA, CDR3 protein. The D gene is left open where the match is weak. The listing skips clone size in some rows; elsewhere it reads once, few, many or a size class.

once	TRBV28	TRBJ1-2	TRBD1	TGTGCCAGCAGCCCTATCGGGACAGGGGACTATGGCTACACCTTC	CASSPIGTGDYGYTF
once	TRBV4-2	TRBJ2-7	TRBD2	TGTGCCAGCAGCCACGGGACTAGCGGGGGAGTGTACGAGCAGTACTTC	CASSHGTSGGVYEQYF
NA	TRBV4-2	TRBJ2-5	TRBD2	TGTGCCAGCAACCAAGAACTAGCGGGGGGGGCCTCACAAGAGACCCAGTACTTC	CASNQELAGGASQETQYF
NA	TRBV4-3	TRBJ1-2	NA	TGCGCCAGCAGCCAAGATGGGGCAGGGCCCTATGGCTACACCTTC	CASSQDGAGPYGYTF
NA	TRBV6-4	TRBJ2-2	NA	TGTGCCAGCAGTGACTCGTTCCTAGACACCGGGGAGCTGTTTTTT	CASSDSFLDTGELFF
NA	TRBV5-1	TRBJ2-7	NA	TGCGCCAGCAGCTTGCCCGACAGTACCTACGAGCAGTACTTC	CASSLPDSTYEQYF
NA	TRBV7-3	TRBJ1-2	TRBD1	TGTGCCAGCAGCCTACAGGGGAGCGACTATGGCTACACCTTC	CASSLQGSDYGYTF
NA	TRBV10-3	TRBJ1-2	TRBD1	TGTGCCATCAGTCCTGAAGGGACAGGGGACTATGGCTACACCTTC	CAISPEGTGDYGYTF
NA	TRBV7-6	TRBJ1-1	TRBD1	TGTGCCAGCAGTCCAGGGGGCACTGAAGCTTTCTTT	CASSPGGTEAFF
NA	TRBV7-2	TRBJ2-3	TRBD2	TGTGCCAGCAGCTTACTAAGCGGGGGGGCAGATACGCAGTATTTT	CASSLLSGGADTQYF